This T cell receptor beta chain originates from a study of OX40 agonist ivuxolimab in advanced cancers. Study details: One patient with hepatocellular carcinoma and two with cutaneous melanoma, three in all, had partial responses. The study, taken as a whole, reports: Among expanded peripheral T cells, antigen specificity went undetermined. Expanded clones were, on average, more numerous in CD8+ T cells than in CD4+.

The CDR3 spans 18 residues. Germline loops: CDR1 SEHNR, CDR2 FQNEAQ (reference sequence). V trimming: 0 bases; J trimming: 6 bases; junction bases outside the gene matches: 12. Comments on this clone: The antigen remains unidentified.

Profiled with immunoSEQ multiplex PCR; TCRdb holds only in-frame clones, not every one. The table includes about 80,000 clones, approximately 86% detected once. The TCR was taken from an adult with an advanced solid tumor such as melanoma, head and neck, liver or kidney cancer. The sequences come from CD4+ or CD8+ T cells sorted from blood, collected in a trial of the OX40 agonist ivuxolimab. The J gene is TRBJ1-4, the V gene TRBV7-9; 8 bases line up with TRBD1. CDR3 in amino acids: CASSLAGSQGARDEKLFF. DNA for the CDR3: TGTGCCAGCAGCTTAGCCGGAAGCCAGGGGGCGCGAGATGAAAAACTGTTTTTT.